Presented here are 21 T cell receptor beta chains from one specimen sequenced in a study of blood T cells in healthy people across ages. Then a second PCR, running roughly 7 to 11 cycles, was carried out with a sample-barcoded 5' primer and a J-beta primer mix. MiXCR was run by TCRdb on the 5' RACE reads, yielding one entry per CDR3 protein. Among about 640,000 distinct CDR3 sequences listed, roughly 58% were seen once. Source material: blood. These receptors all stem from a man between 60 and 75 years old in good health.

The sample holds a few counts of this clonotype. This chain links TRBV25-1 with TRBJ1-2; 9 bases fit TRBD1. CDR3 length: 16 amino acids. V lost 4 bases to trimming and J lost 5 bases; unmatched junction nucleotides: 11. Looked up from germline, CDR1 is MGHDK and CDR2 is SYGVNS. The CDR3 bases are TGTGCCAGCAGTGGCAATACAGGGGGCGTTCGATATGGCTACACCTTC. Its protein product is CASSGNTGGVRYGYTF.

The chain employs TRBV21-1 and TRBJ2-5; the D call of TRBD1 is as the table states it, not checked on the DNA. TRBV21-1 is described as a pseudogene. The CDR3 sequence is 17 residues long. CDR3 nucleotide sequence: TGTGCCAGCAGCAAAGGGCAGGGGGACCCCTCCCAAGAGACCCAGTACTTC. This sequence encodes CASSKGQGDPSQETQYF.

The chain carries TRBV11-2 and TRBJ1-2; 7 positions agree with TRBD1. There are 12 residues in the CDR3. Trimming cost V 0 bases and J 13 bases; bases outside gene matches: 5. In germline, CDR1 is SGHAT, CDR2 FQNNGV. CDR3 sequence reads: CASSLETGTATF. The CDR3 bases are TGTGCCAGCAGCTTAGAGACCGGGACAGCCACCTTC. The whole variable domain, filled in from reference TRBV11-2 and TRBJ1-2, reads EAGVAQSPRYKIIEKRQSVAFWCNPISGHATLYWYQQILGQGPKLLIQFQNNGVVDDSQLPKDRFSAERLKGVDSTLKIQPAKLEDSAVYLCASSLETGTATFGSGTRLTVV.

This clonotype was found a few times. The chain is built from TRBV6-5 and TRBJ2-3; D remains unclear. CDR1 and CDR2 from the germline V gene are MNHEY and SVGAGI. V lost 5 bases, J lost 6 bases, and 9 bases lay in between. CDR3 length equals 12 residues. CDR3 nucleotides: TGTGCCAGCAGTCCAAATGCGGATACGCAGTATTTT. This codes for CASSPNADTQYF.

Only a few counts were recorded for this clonotype. The chain employs TRBV3-1 and TRBJ1-2, with no clear D. Trimming removed 4 bases from V and 6 bases from J, with 12 bases in between. Germline CDR1 LGHDT, CDR2 YNNKEL (reference sequence). The length of the CDR3 is 13 residues. CDR3 region: CASSLVGWDGYTF. The CDR3 DNA reads TGTGCCAGCAGCCTTGTCGGGTGGGATGGCTACACCTTC. The whole variable domain, filled in from reference TRBV3-1 and TRBJ1-2, reads DTAVSQTPKYLVTQMGNDKSIKCEQNLGHDTMYWYKQDSKKFLKIMFSYNNKELIINETVPNRFSPKSPDKAHLNLHINSLELGDSAVYFCASSLVGWDGYTFGSGTRLTVV.

This clonotype was recorded once. V gene TRBV10-3 combines with J gene TRBJ2-3, with TRBD1 matching 8 bases. The CDR3 has 15 residues. Germline CDR1 reads ENHRY; CDR2 reads SYGVKD. Losses at the gene ends were 8 bases for V and 4 bases for J; bases not matched to a gene: 11. In DNA form, the CDR3 reads TGTGCCATCGAGAGGGAACAGGGGGTTTCAGATACGCAGTATTTT. Translating it yields CAIEREQGVSDTQYF.

This chain joins TRBV12-3 or TRBV12-4 and TRBJ2-1; D call uncertain. The CDR3 spans 15 residues. Between the trimmed V and J ends, which lost 5 bases and 6 bases, there was a span of 17 bases. CDR3 residues: CASSIYQDGPNEQFF. DNA of the CDR3: TGTGCCAGCAGTATTTATCAGGACGGACCCAATGAGCAGTTCTTC.

The rearrangement uses TRBV28 and TRBJ1-4; D remains unclear. The V end was cut by 7 bases, the J end by 0 bases, with 12 bases between. Germline CDR1 and CDR2: MDHEN and SYDVKM. This CDR3 has 15 amino acids. CDR3 nucleotide sequence: TGTGCCAGCAATTCGGCAGTTGCAACTAATGAAAAACTGTTTTTT. Translated, it gives CASNSAVATNEKLFF.

The chain couples TRBV20-1 to TRBJ2-7, with D tentatively TRBD2 (6 bases). Deletions cut 0 bases from V and 7 bases from J, with 25 bases between. The CDR3 covers 17 residues. Looked up from germline, CDR1 is DFQATT and CDR2 is SNEGSKA (reference sequence). CDR3 DNA: TGCAGTGCTAGAGATACGGGACTCTGGAGCTCCTACAATGAGCAGTACTTC. Encoded protein: CSARDTGLWSSYNEQYF.

A few counts support this clonotype. The rearrangement uses TRBV2 and TRBJ1-2; 11 bases fit TRBD1. The CDR3 loop spans 14 amino acids. The germline V gene has CDR1 SNHLY and CDR2 FYNNEI. Losses at the gene ends were 4 bases for V and 7 bases for J; bases not matched to a gene: 5. In nucleotides, the CDR3 is TGTGCCAGCAGTGGGACAGGGGGCGTCACTGGCTACACCTTC. Protein: CASSGTGGVTGYTF.

The chain couples TRBV20-1 to TRBJ1-2, with unresolved D. This CDR3 region has 14 residues. Between the trimmed V and J ends, which lost 2 bases and 2 bases, there was a span of 12 bases. The germline V gene encodes CDR1 DFQATT and CDR2 SNEGSKA (reference sequence). This chain's CDR3 is CSARKRGGNYGYTF. CDR3 sequence (DNA): TGCAGTGCTAGAAAGCGGGGTGGGAACTATGGCTACACCTTC.

The chain joins TRBV20-1 to TRBJ2-5; perhaps D is TRBD1 or TRBD2 (5 bases each). Germline lookup yields CDR1 DFQATT and CDR2 SNEGSKA (reference sequence). CDR3 length: 13 amino acids. CDR3 amino acids: CSRPGVGGETQYF. The CDR3 bases are TGCAGCCGGCCCGGGGTTGGGGGAGAGACCCAGTACTTC.

The chain combines TRBV7-9 with TRBJ2-2; D unclear. Germline V CDR1 and CDR2: SEHNR, FQNEAQ (reference sequence). V lost 1 base, J lost 6 bases, and 9 bases lay in between. CDR3 length: 14 residues. CDR3 protein: CASSLGGLSGELFF. CDR3 nucleotides: TGTGCCAGCAGCTTAGGAGGCTTGTCCGGGGAGCTGTTTTTT.

The CDR3 coding sequence is TGTGCCAGCAGCTCATACCGCCGGGACAACGAACCTAGAAACTATGGCTACACCTTC. Amino acid sequence: CASSSYRRDNEPRNYGYTF. The chain uses TRBV7-2 and TRBJ1-2, with D possibly matching TRBD1 (6 bases). Trimming cost V 4 bases and J 2 bases, with 26 bases left between them. CDR1 is SGHTA and CDR2 is FQGNSA in the germline V gene. The length of the CDR3 is 19 residues.

This clonotype was recorded only once. The V call is TRBV28, the J call TRBJ2-1; 11 nucleotides align to TRBD2. The V and J ends lost 6 bases and 3 bases, in that order; junction bases with no gene match: 7. The CDR3 totals 16 residues. Germline V gives CDR1 MDHEN, CDR2 SYDVKM. Written as DNA, the CDR3 is TGTGCCAGCAGGTCTGGGACTAGCGGATACTACAATGAGCAGTTCTTC. This translates into CASRSGTSGYYNEQFF.

The sample holds a few counts of this clonotype. The rearrangement links TRBV6-2 or TRBV6-3 to TRBJ2-3; 10 bases match TRBD2. The CDR3 is made up of 17 amino acids. Germline CDR1 reads MNHEY; CDR2 reads SVGEGT. Trimming cost V 6 bases and J 0 bases; bases outside gene matches: 9. CDR3 region: CASSDRRLAGSTDTQYF. CDR3 DNA sequence: TGTGCCAGCAGCGACCGACGACTAGCGGGTAGCACAGATACGCAGTATTTT.

This chain links TRBV29-1 with TRBJ2-7; D remains unclear. The CDR3 consists of 12 residues. Looked up from germline, CDR1 is SQVTM and CDR2 is ANQGSEA. Trimming shortened V by 2 bases and J by 4 bases, and 9 bases separated the two germline ends. This CDR3 reads CSVEKLGYEQYF. As DNA, the CDR3 is TGCAGCGTTGAAAAACTCGGGTACGAGCAGTACTTC.

The chain combines TRBV11-2 with TRBJ1-6; possibly TRBD1 for D (6 bases). Trimming took off 2 bases at V and 7 bases at J, with 15 bases between the two ends. Per germline, CDR1 SGHAT and CDR2 FQNNGV. The CDR3 consists of 16 residues. The CDR3 DNA is TGTGCCAGCAGCTTATCAATCGACAGGCCCAATTCACCCCTCCACTTT. Its protein product is CASSLSIDRPNSPLHF.

The chain combines TRBV4-1 with TRBJ2-5; possibly TRBD1 for D (5 bases). CDR3 length equals 17 residues. Trimming removed 0 bases at V and 5 bases at J, with 19 bases between. Per the germline V gene, CDR1 is MGHRA and CDR2 is YSYEKL. CDR3 in amino acids: CASSQDRSLGQTETQYF. CDR3 nucleotide sequence: TGCGCCAGCAGCCAAGATCGGTCTTTGGGGCAGACGGAGACCCAGTACTTC.

This clonotype was seen a handful of times. CDR3 nucleotide sequence: TGTGCCAGCAGCCAGATGGGACAGCACAATGAGCAGTTCTTC. Translating it yields CASSQMGQHNEQFF. The chain has TRBV4-2 and TRBJ2-1; 7 bases match TRBD1. V was clipped by 3 bases and J by 5 bases; unmatched bases: 4. Germline V gene lookup returns CDR1 LGHNA and CDR2 YNFKEQ. The CDR3 has 14 residues.

This sequence joins TRBV9 and TRBJ2-3; 9 bases align to TRBD2. Trimming cost V 4 bases and J 3 bases; bases outside gene matches: 9. The length of the CDR3 is 16 residues. CDR1 is SGDLS and CDR2 is YYNGEE in the germline V gene. The CDR3 spells CASSPMAGGGTDTQYF. The CDR3 DNA is TGTGCCAGCAGCCCTATGGCGGGGGGGGGGACAGATACGCAGTATTTT.